The T cell receptor beta chain described here comes from a study of shared T cell receptors in the human thymus. CDR3 size: 14 residues. The V end lost 6 bases, the J end lost 4 bases, and 16 bases lay between the germline ends. Germline CDR1 is MNHEY and CDR2 is SMNVEV (reference sequence). The assay was immunoSEQ multiplex PCR, and TCRdb's table has in-frame clones only and misses some. The repertoire consists of 700,000 or so clones, with 70% to 90% occurring once and the leading ten covering roughly 0.01%. This sample also appeared in a second study, on human thymus T cells. That investigation notes: Those donating were healthy Finnish infants in corrective surgery for congenital heart defects. Thymus tissue was removed during corrective cardiac surgery. Thymic and blood repertoires seemed to show skewed V and J gene use.

The J gene is TRBJ2-7, the V gene TRBV27; D ambiguous. The TCR comes from a girl in the first two years of life with a congenital heart defect. The sample consisted of thymocytes. CDR3 in DNA: TGTGCCAGCAGGACTTTCTTTGGCAGTTACGAGCAGTACTTC. Encoded protein: CASRTFFGSYEQYF.